This is a list of T cell receptor beta chains from one sample in a study of cytomegalovirus exposure and HLA in healthy donors. Only in-frame clones appear in the TCRdb table, and some are missing; sequencing was by immunoSEQ multiplex PCR. The sample lists about 140,000 clones, roughly 79% occurring once. What was sequenced was PBMCs. These receptor sequences come from a young man in good health and CMV-seronegative. The CDR3 runs from the conserved cysteine through the conserved F or W. The order of the fields is V gene, J gene, D gene, CDR3 length, clone size, CDR3 protein, CDR3 DNA. D genes are given only for firm matches. Clone size is shown for a subset of rows, as once, few, many or a class of expanded clone.

>TRBV6-1|TRBJ2-7|NA|11|NA
CASRRSNEQYF
TGTGCCAGCAGGCGATCTAACGAGCAGTACTTC
>TRBV5-4|TRBJ1-1|NA|15|few
CASSLAGGGDTEAFF
TGTGCCAGCAGCTTGGCCGGGGGGGGCGACACTGAAGCTTTCTTT
>TRBV2|TRBJ1-2|TRBD1|15|NA
CASSDYRGGLGGYTF
TGTGCCAGCAGTGATTACAGGGGGGGTCTGGGTGGCTACACCTTC
>TRBV6-1|TRBJ1-4|NA|12|NA
CASSEPLRKLFF
TGTGCCAGCAGTGAACCCCTCAGAAAACTGTTTTTT
>TRBV27|TRBJ1-1|NA|14|NA
CASSFEGRGTEAFF
TGTGCCAGCAGTTTTGAAGGTCGGGGGACTGAAGCTTTCTTT
>TRBV5-1|TRBJ2-7|TRBD1|15|NA
CASSYRTGRSYEQYF
TGCGCCAGCAGCTACAGGACAGGGCGATCCTACGAGCAGTACTTC
>TRBV13|TRBJ1-3|TRBD1|15|NA
CASRDTGVVGNTIYF
TGTGCCAGCAGGGATACAGGGGTAGTAGGAAACACCATATATTTT
>TRBV4-1|TRBJ2-7|NA|16|NA
CASSQGGDRVTYEQYF
TGCGCCAGCAGCCAGGGGGGAGACAGGGTAACCTACGAGCAGTACTTC
>TRBV28|TRBJ2-7|NA|14|NA
CASSLETAGYEQYF
TGTGCCAGCAGTTTAGAGACAGCCGGCTACGAGCAGTACTTC
>TRBV5-4|TRBJ2-1|TRBD2|15|few
CASSLPSGWFNEQFF
TGTGCCAGCAGTCTTCCTAGCGGGTGGTTCAATGAGCAGTTCTTC
>TRBV18|TRBJ1-2|TRBD1|15|NA
CASSTGQGANYGYTF
TGTGCCAGCTCAACTGGACAGGGAGCTAACTATGGCTACACCTTC
>TRBV4-3|TRBJ1-2|NA|13|NA
CASSQGGNYGYTF
TGCGCCAGCAGCCAAGGAGGTAACTATGGCTACACCTTC
>TRBV7-9|TRBJ2-5|NA|14|NA
CASSGRRGGETQYF
TGTGCCAGCAGCGGGCGCAGGGGAGGGGAGACCCAGTACTTC
>TRBV30|TRBJ1-2|TRBD1|16|NA
CAWSVGGTGLPYGYTF
TGTGCCTGGAGTGTTGGAGGGACAGGGCTACCCTATGGCTACACCTTC
>TRBV2|TRBJ1-5|TRBD1|16|NA
CASSEQGQGGYQPQHF
TGTGCCAGCAGTGAACAGGGACAGGGAGGGTATCAGCCCCAGCATTTT
>TRBV5-6|TRBJ2-1|NA|15|NA
CASSFFRGTYNEQFF
TGTGCCAGCAGCTTCTTTCGGGGGACCTACAATGAGCAGTTCTTC
>TRBV13|TRBJ2-2|NA|15|few
CASSPGGQYTGELFF
TGTGCCAGCAGTCCTGGGGGCCAGTACACCGGGGAGCTGTTTTTT
>TRBV7-8|TRBJ2-1|TRBD2|21|NA
CASSTPRDGTSGGRPYNEQFF
TGTGCCAGCAGCACCCCCCGGGACGGGACTAGCGGGGGGCGTCCCTACAATGAGCAGTTCTTC
>TRBV4-3|TRBJ1-5|NA|14|few
CASSQVAGHQPQHF
TGCGCCAGCAGCCAAGTTGCGGGGCATCAGCCCCAGCATTTT
>TRBV6-4|TRBJ2-1|NA|13|NA
CASSDGTGREQFF
TGTGCCAGCAGTGACGGTACAGGGCGTGAGCAGTTCTTC
>TRBV9|TRBJ2-2|TRBD2|15|NA
CASSANSGYTGELFF
TGTGCCAGCAGTGCAAATAGCGGGTACACCGGGGAGCTGTTTTTT
>TRBV7-2|TRBJ2-7|NA|16|NA
CASSQGTRSSSYEQYF
TGTGCCAGCAGCCAAGGAACTAGATCCAGCTCCTACGAGCAGTACTTC
>TRBV5-4|TRBJ2-2|TRBD2|16|NA
CASSPPRGEGTGELFF
TGTGCCAGCAGCCCTCCCCGGGGGGAGGGCACCGGGGAGCTGTTTTTT
>TRBV2|TRBJ2-1|TRBD2|15|NA
CASSAGTSGAIEQFF
TGTGCCAGCAGTGCCGGGACTAGCGGGGCTATCGAGCAGTTCTTC
>TRBV5-6|TRBJ2-1|NA|13|once
CASSPKWANEQFF
TGTGCCAGCAGCCCTAAATGGGCCAATGAGCAGTTCTTC
>TRBV4-2|TRBJ2-3|TRBD2|18|NA
CASSRDPWASGVTDTQYF
TGTGCCAGCAGCCGGGACCCGTGGGCTAGCGGGGTGACAGATACGCAGTATTTT
>TRBV19|TRBJ1-1|NA|13|few
CASSPSGGAEAFF
TGTGCCAGTAGTCCCTCGGGGGGAGCTGAAGCTTTCTTT
>TRBV5-6|TRBJ2-4|NA|16|NA
CASTHRGGASKNIQYF
TGTGCCAGCACCCATAGGGGGGGGGCGTCCAAAAACATTCAGTACTTC
>TRBV7-2|TRBJ2-2|NA|14|NA
CASSSPQGTRELFF
TGTGCCAGCAGCTCCCCCCAGGGCACCCGGGAGCTGTTTTTT
>TRBV18|TRBJ2-3|NA|17|NA
CASSPLLRGASTDTQYF
TGTGCCAGCTCACCCCTCCTCCGCGGAGCTAGCACAGATACGCAGTATTTT
>TRBV7-6|TRBJ2-1|TRBD1|15|NA
CASSLGRDRGHEQFF
TGTGCCAGCAGCCTAGGCAGGGACAGGGGCCATGAGCAGTTCTTC
>TRBV2|TRBJ2-4|TRBD1|16|once
CASSDRAGGAKNIQYF
TGTGCCAGCAGTGATAGGGCAGGGGGAGCCAAAAACATTCAGTACTTC
>TRBV30|TRBJ1-1|TRBD1|11|NA
CAWSMDRGAFF
TGTGCCTGGAGTATGGACAGGGGAGCTTTCTTT
>TRBV5-1|TRBJ1-2|NA|17|NA
CASSLGLLQGPGYGYTF
TGCGCCAGCAGCTTGGGACTTTTACAGGGCCCTGGCTATGGCTACACCTTC
>TRBV6-6|TRBJ1-2|NA|15|NA
CASSYSLGVVNGYTF
TGTGCCAGCAGTTACTCGTTGGGAGTTGTAAATGGCTACACCTTC
>TRBV9|TRBJ2-1|NA|16|NA
CASSVTGLGPYNEQFF
TGTGCCAGCAGCGTGACGGGATTAGGTCCGTACAATGAGCAGTTCTTC
>TRBV4-3|TRBJ1-2|NA|14|once
CASSQDRTRYGYTF
TGCGCCAGCAGCCAAGATCGGACACGCTATGGCTACACCTTC
>TRBV4-3|TRBJ2-1|TRBD1|15|NA
CASSPDRGPYNEQFF
TGCGCCAGCAGTCCGGACAGGGGCCCCTACAATGAGCAGTTCTTC
>TRBV5-1|TRBJ1-5|TRBD1|14|NA
CASSLTGGNQPQHF
TGCGCCAGCAGCCTGACAGGGGGAAATCAGCCCCAGCATTTT
>TRBV19|TRBJ1-2|NA|14|NA
CASSIGLGDYGYTF
TGTGCCAGTAGTATTGGCCTCGGGGACTATGGCTACACCTTC
>TRBV6-5|TRBJ2-1|NA|13|NA
CASSGGALNEQFF
TGTGCCAGCTCAGGTGGGGCCCTCAATGAGCAGTTCTTC
>TRBV5-1|TRBJ2-1|TRBD2|14|NA
CASSRRGGANEQFF
TGCGCCAGCAGCCGGCGGGGGGGGGCTAATGAGCAGTTCTTC
>TRBV9|TRBJ2-1|NA|16|NA
CASSVEGGSSFNEQFF
TGTGCCAGCAGCGTAGAAGGCGGGTCCTCGTTCAATGAGCAGTTCTTC
>TRBV7-2|TRBJ1-6|NA|12|NA
CASSLDRILLHF
TGTGCCAGCAGCCTGGACAGAATTCTCCTCCACTTT
>TRBV9|TRBJ2-7|NA|13|once
CASSPKSSYEQYF
TGTGCCAGCAGCCCCAAGAGCTCCTACGAGCAGTACTTC
>TRBV19|TRBJ1-1|NA|12|NA
CASRALTTEAFF
TGTGCCAGTAGGGCCTTAACCACTGAAGCTTTCTTT
>TRBV2|TRBJ1-2|NA|13|NA
CASSGGEDYGYTF
TGTGCCAGCAGTGGGGGGGAGGACTATGGCTACACCTTC
>TRBV5-1|TRBJ2-3|NA|14|NA
CASSRTDPTDTQYF
TGCGCCAGCAGTCGGACAGACCCCACAGATACGCAGTATTTT
>TRBV11-3|TRBJ2-3|NA|13|NA
CASSLRGTDTQYF
TGTGCCAGCAGCTTACGGGGGACAGATACGCAGTATTTT
>TRBV27|TRBJ1-1|NA|15|NA
CASSSGGGMNTEAFF
TGTGCCAGCAGTTCTGGAGGAGGGATGAACACTGAAGCTTTCTTT
>TRBV9|TRBJ1-2|NA|15|NA
CASSDTPRGHGGYTF
TGTGCCAGCAGCGACACACCTCGGGGTCACGGGGGCTACACCTTC
>TRBV6-1|TRBJ2-7|NA|14|NA
CASSENLGGYEQYF
TGTGCCAGCAGTGAAAATTTAGGAGGATACGAGCAGTACTTC
>TRBV5-4|TRBJ1-4|NA|15|NA
CASSLPGGGNEKLFF
TGTGCCAGCAGCTTGCCCGGGGGGGGAAATGAAAAACTGTTTTTT
>TRBV7-2|TRBJ1-1|NA|14|NA
CATDRLGANTEAFF
TGTGCCACTGACAGGTTGGGGGCGAACACTGAAGCTTTCTTT
>TRBV7-8|TRBJ2-3|TRBD1|17|NA
CASSHRQGPTSTDTQYF
TGTGCCAGCAGCCACCGACAGGGGCCTACTAGCACAGATACGCAGTATTTT
>TRBV18|TRBJ1-5|TRBD1|15|NA
CASSRNRGPVQPQHF
TGTGCCAGCTCTCGCAACAGGGGGCCTGTTCAGCCCCAGCATTTT
>TRBV6-6|TRBJ2-2|NA|16|NA
CASSYSGGTNTGELFF
TGTGCCAGCAGTTACTCGGGAGGTACGAACACCGGGGAGCTGTTTTTT
>TRBV19|TRBJ1-2|TRBD1|16|NA
CASSIPSQGVPYGYTF
TGTGCCAGTAGTATCCCGTCCCAGGGGGTACCCTATGGCTACACCTTC
>TRBV30|TRBJ1-2|NA|13|NA
CAWSVQGPYGYTF
TGTGCCTGGAGTGTACAGGGACCGTATGGCTACACCTTC